The clone carrying this T cell receptor (beta chain) was seen a few times. Its specificity is not known. This sample is part of a study of T-cell reconstitution after alpha-beta-depleted transplantation in children. For TCRbeta, the library was prepared with unique molecular identifiers. TCRdb ran MiXCR on the PCR reads and lists one entry per CDR3 protein. The table lists 700,000 to 950,000 distinct CDR3 sequences, under 20% of them singletons. Study-wide points: Some patients owed their high day-60 TCRbeta diversity to surviving recipient T cells and thymic progenitors. Reportedly, only several hundred clones from non-depleted graft cells drove alpha-beta T-cell counts at about two months. Newly produced T cells mostly accounted for T-cell counts and diversity one year post-transplant.

J lost 8 bases, V lost 0 bases, and 11 bases had no gene match. CDR1 KGHSH and CDR2 LQKENI come from the germline V gene. This CDR3 spans 17 amino acids. Sequencing was performed on PBMCs, mostly from graft donor cells, taken 360 days after TCRalphabeta/CD19-depleted stem cell transplant. The rearrangement joins TRBV18 to TRBJ2-4; 9 bases match TRBD2. This receptor was obtained from a male patient younger than 18 who had a stem cell transplant for acute lymphoblastic leukemia, so the T cells may come from the graft donor. The CDR3 region has the DNA TGTGCCAGCTCACCACCGTGGCGGGAGGGCCTTGGATACATTCAGTACTTC. Translating it yields CASSPPWREGLGYIQYF.